This TCR beta chain was sequenced during a study of vaccination effects on CD4 cells after COVID-19. Whole-study results and caveats: Both infection-induced and vaccine-induced clones contracted markedly at late post-vaccination timepoints.

Investigators separated out CD4+ T cells once 10 days of culture had passed. Of the BNT162b2 and mRNA-1273 vaccines, participants received two doses of one or the other. Vaccine recipients, nucleocapsid antibody negative, had no prior SARS-CoV-2 infection. In the cultures, half the medium was exchanged for IL-2 medium on days 3 and 7. Per germline, CDR1 SGHTS and CDR2 YDEGEE. There are 14 residues in the CDR3. V gave up 0 bases and J gave up 4 bases; unmatched junction bases: 3. Worth noting for this clone: As yet, its antigen is unknown.

TCRdb's table, derived via immunoSEQ multiplex PCR, lists solely in-frame clones and lacks some. This table has tens of thousands of clones, over 70% appearing once. The V gene is TRBV5-8, the J gene TRBJ1-2; 7 bases match TRBD1. This TCR came from a human donor who received a COVID-19 vaccine. Sample: CD4+ T cells from PBMCs cultured without peptide, taken after COVID-19 vaccination. The CDR3 DNA reads as TGTGCCAGCAGCTTGGGACAGGGAGGCTATGGCTACACCTTC. Translation gives CASSLGQGGYGYTF.